The sequence of this T cell receptor (beta chain) was determined in a study of blood T cell repertoires in COVID-19. About the research overall: Sites in the United States, Italy and Spain provided acute and convalescent COVID-19 samples. PBMCs, B-cell-depleted T cells, or T cells were the source of the cDNA or gDNA that made up the material.

The protocol was immunoSEQ multiplex PCR, while the TCRdb copy is restricted to in-frame clones and leaves out a portion. Among about 86,000 clones, about 89% were seen once, and the ten largest hold 0.85% to 1.2%. V lost 4 bases and J 9 bases, leaving 19 bases between the germline ends. CDR1 is WNHNN and CDR2 is SYGVQD in the germline V gene (reference sequence). The CDR3 runs 15 residues. This chain joins TRBV10-1 and TRBJ2-1, with a weak D call TRBD2 (6 bases). Material: peripheral blood. The TCR comes from a human donor in a cohort sampled during active COVID-19. The CDR3 DNA reads TGCGCCAGCAGTGGCCCGGGGGTCGCCTGGGGTGAGCAGTTCTTC. Translating gives CASSGPGVAWGEQFF.